This T cell receptor (beta chain) is drawn from a study of T cell responses to AZD1222 COVID-19 vaccine. Findings of the study overall: Seropositive at baseline were only a handful of AZD1222 recipients. Across the whole spike, CD4 TCRs peaked at regions 160-218 and 743-854. The donor cohort was predominantly white British with a female majority, and clonal diversity may have been underestimated.

This clone was seen only once. Its target is not known. The method was immunoSEQ multiplex PCR; TCRdb's version includes in-frame clones alone and lacks a portion of them. The top ten hold around 2.1% of the sample, which has 140,000 to 150,000 clones, approximately 91% seen once. The sequence came from an adult who received the AZD1222 COVID-19 vaccine. This specimen was peripheral blood, taken 28 days after the second AZD1222 dose.

The DNA of the CDR3 is TGTGCCAGCAGCCCGACAGGGAACTATGGCTACACCTTC. It translates to CASSPTGNYGYTF. This sequence joins TRBV3-1 (or the pseudogene TRBV3-2) and TRBJ1-2; 7 bases are shared with TRBD1. The length of the CDR3 is 13 residues. The ends lost 4 bases at V and 2 bases at J; junction bases unmatched: 1. CDR1 and CDR2 from the germline V gene are LGHDT and YNNKEL (reference sequence).